This record covers a single T cell receptor (beta chain). This CDR3 comprises 15 residues. V was shortened by 1 base and J by 2 bases, with 9 bases between the two germline ends. CDR1 and CDR2 (germline): SEHNR, FQNEAQ (reference sequence). This sample is part of a study of blood T cell repertoires in COVID-19. About the study: The samples span acute and convalescent COVID-19 from the United States, Italy and Spain. T cells, B-cell-depleted T cells, or PBMCs provided the cDNA or gDNA that served as material.

Seattle patients were enrolled during active infection and followed longitudinally. Original processing notes: Amplification of reference gene primers was used by the study to estimate nucleated cell counts. Sequenced by immunoSEQ multiplex PCR; TCRdb stores in-frame clones only, minus some. V and J calls plus clone size are reproduced from that table; the DNA served to infer D and trimming. The sample shows a few hundred thousand clones, around 81% of them seen only once. This rearrangement joins TRBV7-9 to TRBJ2-1, with TRBD2 as a possible D gene (6 bases). The sequenced sample was peripheral blood. This TCR was recovered from a person aged 70 to 79 with COVID-19, enrolled during active disease. CDR3 residues: CASSLEAGPYNEQFF. CDR3 DNA: TGTGCCAGCAGCTTAGAAGCGGGCCCCTACAATGAGCAGTTCTTC.